The T cell receptor beta chain under discussion was sequenced for a study of cytomegalovirus exposure and HLA in healthy donors. The study's findings and limits: Being productive about 87% or about 30% of the time was typical of most TCR beta V segments in an earlier analysis.

The PCR was carried out with 60 Vbeta primers and 13 Jbeta primers. Measured with immunoSEQ multiplex PCR; TCRdb has only the in-frame clones, and not every one. This table has around 180,000 clones, roughly 80% appearing once. V lost 6 bases, J lost 2 bases, and 2 bases stayed unmatched. The CDR3 covers 15 residues. Germline V gene data show CDR1 as SGHTA and CDR2 as FQGTGA. A note on this clone: Its target is unknown.

The clonotype originates from a male donor in good health and CMV-seronegative. Sequenced material: PBMCs. This sequence joins TRBV7-3 and TRBJ2-1; 12 bases are shared with TRBD2. CDR3 nucleotides: TGTGCCAGCAGTCTAGCGGGAGGGACCTACAATGAGCAGTTCTTC. Its translation is CASSLAGGTYNEQFF. The full variable domain, its missing parts supplied by reference TRBV7-3 and TRBJ2-1, is GAGVSQTPSNKVTEKGKYVELRCDPISGHTALYWYRQSLGQGPEFLIYFQGTGAADDSGLPNDRFFAVRPEGSVSTLKIQRTERGDSAVYLCASSLAGGTYNEQFFGPGTRLTVL.